A single T cell receptor beta chain is shown here with its context. In the source study's methods: For nucleated cells, counts were estimated from reference gene primer amplification. Profiling relied on immunoSEQ multiplex PCR, and the TCRdb table lists in-frame clones only, not all of them. That table furnishes V, J and clone size, whereas the DNA furnished D and trimming. In the table there are about 220,000 clones, 60% to 85% of which are singletons. The data are from a study of blood T cell repertoires in COVID-19. The CDR3 runs 13 residues. V was shortened by 6 bases and J by 3 bases, with 6 bases between the two germline ends. Looked up from germline, CDR1 is MNHEY and CDR2 is SVGAGI.

This clonotype originated in a woman between 65 and 79 years old with acute or convalescent COVID-19. The sequencing sample was made of peripheral blood. This chain uses TRBV6-5 with TRBJ1-6; D may be TRBD1 (6 bases). The CDR3 DNA follows: TGTGCCAGCAGGGACAGCTATAATTCACCCCTCCACTTT. This gives the protein CASRDSYNSPLHF.